Listed below are T cell receptor beta chains from one sample, sequenced in a study of OX40 agonist ivuxolimab in advanced cancers. Sequencing used immunoSEQ multiplex PCR; TCRdb keeps in-frame clones, though not all of them. Of roughly 80,000 clones in the sample, roughly 85% were seen once. This sample comprised CD4+ or CD8+ T cells sorted from blood, obtained in a trial of the OX40 agonist ivuxolimab. The source is an adult with an advanced solid tumor such as melanoma, head and neck, liver or kidney cancer. The conserved cysteine and the conserved F or W are not part of the CDR3 here. The order of the fields is clone size, V gene, D gene, J gene, CDR3 protein. D genes are given only for firm matches. Clone size is given for some rows only: seen once, a few or many times, or a class if the clone is expanded.

>-|TRBV28|-|TRBJ2-7
ASRVTSPTSREY
>-|TRBV5-5|-|TRBJ1-1
ASSLETWRNTEAF
>-|TRBV7-2|-|TRBJ1-1
ASSLARTANTEAF
>-|TRBV9|-|TRBJ1-1
ASSTRSGLGGAF
>-|TRBV18|-|TRBJ2-7
ASSPPGLKSYEQY
>-|TRBV7-2|-|TRBJ2-1
ASSLDSNLNEQF
>-|TRBV7-7|-|TRBJ2-5
ASSLELQETQY
>-|TRBV2|TRBD1|TRBJ2-1
ASAIDRGNEQF
>few|TRBV5-1|-|TRBJ1-3
ASSLATGSSGNTIY
>-|TRBV5-1|TRBD1|TRBJ2-2
ASSVLGQDTGELF
>-|TRBV5-1|TRBD1|TRBJ1-4
ASSLTGAVEEKLF
>-|TRBV6-6|-|TRBJ1-6
ASSSGAISPLH
>-|TRBV28|-|TRBJ1-4
GRDSEKLF
>once|TRBV6-1|TRBD1|TRBJ2-2
ASSEVTGYTGELF
>-|TRBV7-2|TRBD2|TRBJ2-3
ASSRSGRGTTDTQY
>-|TRBV2|-|TRBJ1-1
ASSVGRSNTEAF
>-|TRBV6-5|-|TRBJ2-7
ASTRSYHGSYEQY
>-|TRBV5-1|-|TRBJ1-3
ASSLDLLGGNTIY
>-|TRBV9|-|TRBJ2-6
ASSVVMMASGANVLT
>-|TRBV28|-|TRBJ2-1
ASSTRRYNEQF
>-|TRBV7-8|TRBD1|TRBJ1-5
ASSLVGQGGQPQH
>-|TRBV30|-|TRBJ2-7
AWESGPYEQY
>-|TRBV7-3|-|TRBJ2-3
ASSSGAHRGTDTQY
>-|TRBV7-2|-|TRBJ2-7
ASSLSGGYEQY
>few|TRBV19|-|TRBJ2-7
ASSIDLASSYEQY
>-|TRBV4-1|TRBD2|TRBJ2-1
ASSLVAGRGLYNEQF
>-|TRBV6-1|-|TRBJ2-4
ASSEWTPIQY
>-|TRBV29-1|-|TRBJ2-2
SVGRGLAGELF